A selection of T cell receptor beta chains follows, all from one sample in a study of CD8+CD57+ T cells in acquired aplastic anemia. A single record per CDR3 protein comes from TCRdb applying MiXCR to the reads. Here the sample spans roughly 280,000 distinct CDR3 sequences, roughly 59% being singletons. The sequenced sample consisted of sorted CD4+, CD8+, or CD8+CD57+ T cells (not recorded which) from PBMCs. These receptors were collected from a human donor with aplastic anemia. The CDR3 runs from the conserved cysteine through the conserved F or W. The order of the fields is clone size, D gene, J gene, V gene, CDR3 protein, CDR3 DNA. D genes are given only for firm matches. Clone size appears in some rows only: once, few, many, or a class for an expanded clone.

>many|-|TRBJ1-6|TRBV14
CATKRSGIGRSPLHF
TGTGCCACCAAGAGATCTGGGATCGGAAGATCACCCCTCCACTTT
>-|TRBD1|TRBJ1-5|TRBV19
CASRDRGDQPQHF
TGTGCCAGTAGGGACAGGGGAGATCAGCCCCAGCATTTT
>-|TRBD1|TRBJ2-7|TRBV7-9
CASSTDRAYEQYF
TGTGCCAGCAGCACTGACAGGGCCTACGAGCAGTACTTC
>-|-|TRBJ1-6|TRBV5-1
CASRVEGGYNSPLHF
TGCGCCAGCAGAGTGGAGGGAGGCTATAATTCACCCCTCCACTTT
>-|-|TRBJ2-2|TRBV5-1
CAGKETANTGELFF
TGCGCCGGAAAGGAGACAGCCAACACCGGGGAGCTGTTTTTT
>once|-|TRBJ2-2|TRBV29-1
CSVGPRADGSSGELFF
TGCAGCGTTGGACCTCGGGCGGATGGAAGCTCCGGGGAGCTGTTTTTT
>-|TRBD2|TRBJ2-7|TRBV7-2
CASSGLAWSGDEQYF
TGTGCCAGCAGCGGACTAGCCTGGAGTGGCGACGAGCAGTACTTC
>-|TRBD2|TRBJ2-3|TRBV7-8
CASSPGLADTQYF
TGTGCCAGCAGCCCTGGACTAGCAGATACGCAGTATTTT
>-|-|TRBJ2-2|TRBV2
CASSEAQGSPGTGELFF
TGTGCCAGCAGTGAAGCGCAGGGCTCCCCGGGGACCGGGGAGCTGTTTTTT
>few|TRBD1|TRBJ2-4|TRBV20-1
CSARQGAEGDIQYF
TGCAGTGCTAGACAGGGGGCCGAGGGTGACATTCAGTACTTC
>-|TRBD1|TRBJ1-6|TRBV20-1
CSAILRGQGSSYNSPLHF
TGCAGTGCCATTCTCAGGGGACAGGGGAGCTCCTATAATTCACCCCTCCACTTT
>-|TRBD1|TRBJ1-1|TRBV12-3/TRBV12-4
CASSLRQGAGTEAFF
TGTGCCAGCAGTTTACGACAGGGAGCGGGCACTGAAGCTTTCTTT
>-|-|TRBJ2-2|TRBV29-1
CSVVVGTGELFF
TGCAGCGTTGTCGTGGGTACCGGGGAGCTGTTTTTT
>many|-|TRBJ1-1|TRBV6-6
CASSYSGQALRGTEAFF
TGTGCCAGCAGTTACTCGGGGCAGGCTCTACGGGGCACTGAAGCTTTCTTT
>-|-|TRBJ1-1|TRBV10-3
CASRRTENTEAFF
TGTGCCAGCAGACGGACGGAGAACACTGAAGCTTTCTTT
>few|TRBD2|TRBJ2-1|TRBV10-3
CAISASGVADNEQFF
TGTGCCATCAGCGCTAGCGGAGTGGCCGACAATGAGCAGTTCTTC
>many|TRBD2|TRBJ2-6|TRBV9
CASSVGGAGAGANVLTF
TGTGCCAGCAGCGTAGGGGGAGCGGGAGCTGGGGCCAACGTCCTGACTTTC
>many|TRBD1|TRBJ1-2|TRBV6-5
CASRRPGQGYGYTF
TGTGCCAGCAGAAGACCGGGACAGGGGTATGGCTACACCTTC
>many|-|TRBJ1-3|TRBV25-1
CASSDSGRGSGNTIYF
TGTGCCAGCAGTGATTCGGGCCGAGGCTCTGGAAACACCATATATTTT
>-|-|TRBJ2-7|TRBV7-9
CASSARGVPYEQYF
TGTGCCAGCAGCGCCCGGGGCGTACCCTACGAGCAGTACTTC
>few|-|TRBJ1-1|TRBV20-1
CSARSGANTEAFF
TGCAGTGCTAGATCAGGGGCTAACACTGAAGCTTTCTTT
>-|-|TRBJ1-2|TRBV25-1
CASLGSGVGYGYTF
TGTGCCAGCTTGGGTTCAGGGGTAGGCTATGGCTACACCTTC
>-|-|TRBJ1-2|TRBV2
CASKPGVNYGYTF
TGTGCCTCCAAACCGGGAGTTAACTATGGCTACACCTTC
>-|-|TRBJ2-7|TRBV10-2
CASSEGVRGNEQYF
TGCGCCAGCAGTGAGGGGGTGCGGGGCAACGAGCAGTACTTC
>-|TRBD2|TRBJ2-3|TRBV20-1
CSAKRLAGGNTDTQYF
TGCAGTGCGAAGAGACTAGCGGGAGGGAACACAGATACGCAGTATTTT
>once|-|TRBJ2-7|TRBV19
CASSIPWGYEQYF
TGTGCCAGTAGTATCCCCTGGGGGTACGAGCAGTACTTC
>-|-|TRBJ2-3|TRBV5-4
CASSQEMIGVSDTQYF
TGTGCCAGCAGCCAAGAGATGATCGGGGTTTCAGATACGCAGTATTTT
>-|TRBD1|TRBJ2-7|TRBV7-9
CASSSDRKNYEQYF
TGTGCCAGCAGCTCGGACAGGAAAAATTACGAGCAGTACTTC
>few|TRBD1|TRBJ2-2|TRBV7-9
CASSDTTPGQGRTGELFF
TGTGCCAGCAGCGATACAACACCGGGACAGGGACGCACCGGGGAGCTGTTTTTT
>many|TRBD2|TRBJ2-7|TRBV6-5
CASSKTSGRADEQYF
TGTGCCAGCAGTAAGACTAGCGGGAGGGCCGACGAGCAGTACTTC
>-|TRBD2|TRBJ2-1|TRBV7-2
CASSQDGRASPPYNEQFF
TGCGCCAGCAGCCAAGACGGGAGGGCCTCACCCCCATACAATGAGCAGTTCTTC
>many|-|TRBJ1-3|TRBV19
CAISANSGNTIYF
TGTGCCATTTCAGCCAACTCTGGAAACACCATATATTTT
>many|-|TRBJ2-2|TRBV20-1
CSARGRVPGELFF
TGCAGTGCTAGGGGCAGGGTTCCCGGGGAGCTGTTTTTT
>many|TRBD2|TRBJ2-1|TRBV12-3/TRBV12-4
CASSLGTSGSYNEQFF
TGTGCCAGCAGTTTAGGGACTAGCGGCTCCTACAATGAGCAGTTCTTC
>few|-|TRBJ2-3|TRBV20-1
CSAPGQNTDTQYF
TGCAGTGCCCCAGGACAGAACACAGATACGCAGTATTTT
>-|-|TRBJ1-2|TRBV29-1
CSANRVNLVGYTF
TGCAGCGCCAACAGGGTAAATTTGGTGGGCTACACCTTC
>-|TRBD2|TRBJ2-7|TRBV20-1
CSARTSGGAGYEQYF
TGCAGTGCTAGAACTAGCGGGGGGGCGGGGTACGAGCAGTACTTC
>few|TRBD1|TRBJ2-7|TRBV5-1
CASSRQGHEQYF
TGCGCCAGCAGCCGACAGGGCCACGAGCAGTACTTC
>once|-|TRBJ2-7|TRBV20-1
CSARSSNVYEQYF
TGCAGTGCTAGATCTAGTAATGTTTACGAGCAGTACTTC
>-|-|TRBJ1-1|TRBV9
CASSVEGHLNTEAFF
TGTGCCAGCAGCGTAGAGGGACACCTGAACACTGAAGCTTTCTTT
>many|TRBD1|TRBJ1-2|TRBV6-5
CASSYSEQGIGYTF
TGTGCCAGCAGTTACTCGGAACAGGGGATTGGCTACACCTTC
>-|-|TRBJ1-2|TRBV19
CASRGSYGYTF
TGTGCCAGTAGAGGGAGCTATGGCTACACCTTC
>-|-|TRBJ2-3|TRBV11-3
CASSLEGTNTDTQYF
TGTGCCAGCAGCTTAGAGGGGACAAACACAGATACGCAGTATTTT
>-|-|TRBJ1-4|TRBV12-3/TRBV12-4
CASMAADEKLFF
TGTGCCAGCATGGCGGCCGATGAAAAACTGTTTTTT
>few|-|TRBJ2-6|TRBV7-9
CASSTTGAGANVLTF
TGTGCCAGCAGCACCACGGGGGCTGGGGCCAACGTCCTGACTTTC
>few|-|TRBJ2-7|TRBV7-9
CASSLTDGLLYEQYF
TGTGCCAGCAGTCTAACTGACGGGCTTCTCTACGAGCAGTACTTC
>-|TRBD2|TRBJ2-1|TRBV5-1
CASSLVTGRAGNEQFF
TGCGCCAGCAGCTTGGTAACCGGGAGGGCCGGGAATGAGCAGTTCTTC
>few|-|TRBJ1-6|TRBV25-1
CASTIGEAYNSPLHF
TGTGCCAGCACCATAGGTGAGGCGTATAATTCACCCCTCCACTTT
>many|TRBD2|TRBJ2-1|TRBV5-1
CASSKGTSGSIDEQFF
TGCGCCAGCAGCAAAGGGACTAGCGGGAGTATCGATGAGCAGTTCTTC
>-|TRBD1|TRBJ1-2|TRBV20-1
CSARSDRDYGYTF
TGCAGTGCTAGATCGGACAGGGACTATGGCTACACCTTC
>once|-|TRBJ1-1|TRBV3-1
CASSQRGTPEAFF
TGTGCCAGCAGCCAAAGGGGGACCCCCGAAGCTTTCTTT
>-|TRBD1|TRBJ1-4|TRBV5-1
CASSSGQGAGEKLFF
TGCGCCAGCAGCTCGGGACAGGGGGCCGGAGAAAAACTGTTTTTT
>-|-|TRBJ2-3|TRBV15
CATSRDGTYSSTDTQYF
TGTGCCACCAGCAGAGATGGCACTTACTCGAGCACAGATACGCAGTATTTT
>many|-|TRBJ2-1|TRBV10-3
CAIRPGRQTEQFF
TGTGCCATCAGGCCGGGGAGACAGACCGAGCAGTTCTTC
>-|TRBD1|TRBJ2-7|TRBV10-3
CAISGDSYEQYF
TGTGCCATCAGCGGGGACAGCTACGAGCAGTACTTC